This entry concerns a single TCR beta chain. V lost 3 bases and J lost 4; bases outside the gene matches: 6. The CDR3 length is 16 residues. CDR1 ENHRY and CDR2 SYGVKD come from the germline V gene. These data originate in a study of T cells in Graves' hyperthyroidism and ophthalmopathy. RNA transcripts were the template for amplifying TCR beta CDR3 regions. First-round RT-PCR with HTBI primers amplified the TCR CDR3 region. One entry per CDR3 protein results from TCRdb running MiXCR on the multiplex PCR reads. Of about 290,000 distinct CDR3 sequences in the sample, 10% to 15% were seen once. The clonotype originates from a woman aged 25 to 45 with Graves' hyperthyroidism that later progressed to Graves' ophthalmopathy. The sample was blood. This rearrangement joins TRBV10-3 to TRBJ2-2; 9 bases match TRBD2. The CDR3 reads CAISDSAGGFTGELFF. The CDR3 DNA reads TGTGCCATCAGTGATTCTGCGGGAGGGTTCACCGGGGAGCTGTTTTTT.